These 10 T cell receptor beta chains were all obtained from the same sample, sequenced in a study of Tregs in tolerant kidney transplant recipients. TCRdb keeps only in-frame clones here, not all; method: immunoSEQ multiplex PCR. The top ten hold 2% to 2.5% of the sample, which has over 50,000 clones, 80% to 90% seen once. This specimen was Tregs from blood, taken before the transplant. The receptors derive from a human donor who received a combined kidney and bone marrow transplant.

The rearrangement joins TRBV2 to TRBJ2-3; TRBD2 matches 10 bases. This CDR3 is built from 18 residues. CDR1 SNHLY and CDR2 FYNNEI come from the germline V gene. Trimming removed 0 bases from V and 2 bases from J; junction bases left unmatched: 8. CDR3 in amino acids: CASSEAHLAGENTDTQYF. The CDR3 nucleotides are TGTGCCAGCAGTGAAGCGCACCTAGCGGGGGAAAACACAGATACGCAGTATTTT.

The V gene is TRBV5-4, the J gene TRBJ2-7; D unresolved. The CDR3 is 13 amino acids. Per the germline V gene, CDR1 is SGHNT and CDR2 is YYREEE (reference sequence). V was pared by 0 bases and J by 1 base, with 5 bases between. The CDR3: CASSLVGSYEQYF. Here the CDR3 DNA reads TGTGCCAGCAGCTTGGTGGGTTCCTACGAGCAGTACTTC. Combining the CDR3 with reference TRBV5-4 and TRBJ2-7 gives the whole variable domain ETGVTQSPTHLIKTRGQQVTLRCSSQSGHNTVSWYQQALGQGPQFIFQYYREEENGRGNFPPRFSGLQFPNYSSELNVNALELDDSALYLCASSLVGSYEQYFGPGTRLTVT.

This chain links TRBV5-6 with TRBJ1-6; 9 bases map to TRBD1. The CDR3 runs 14 residues. CDR1 SGHDT and CDR2 YYEEEE come from the germline V gene. V lost 0 bases to trimming and J lost 9 bases; unmatched junction nucleotides: 1. The CDR3 DNA is TGTGCCAGCAGCTTGGGGACAGGGGTTTCACCCCTCCACTTT. This encodes CASSLGTGVSPLHF.

The rearrangement joins TRBV7-9 to TRBJ2-3; 8 bases are a match to TRBD1. V trimming: 5 bases; J trimming: 3 bases; junction bases outside the gene matches: 7. Germline CDR1 is SEHNR and CDR2 is FQNEAQ (reference sequence). The CDR3 has 15 amino acids. CDR3 DNA: TGTGCCAGCAGCCCTCCAGGGGGCAGAACAGATACGCAGTATTTT. It yields the protein CASSPPGGRTDTQYF.

The genes are TRBV27 and TRBJ2-7; no definite D call. The CDR3 has 13 amino acids. Trimming left V 5 bases short and J 3 bases short, with 11 bases between. The germline V gene has CDR1 MNHEY and CDR2 SMNVEV (reference sequence). The CDR3 DNA follows: TGTGCCAGCAGTCCATGGACCAGCTACGAGCAGTACTTC. It translates to CASSPWTSYEQYF.

The chain links TRBV11-2 to TRBJ2-2, with a tentative D call TRBD2 (7 bases). The CDR3 has 15 residues. Germline assignment: CDR1 SGHAT and CDR2 FQNNGV. V lost 0 bases and J 6 bases, leaving 11 bases between the germline ends. The chain's CDR3 is CASSLDGGAAGELFF. In DNA, the CDR3 is TGTGCCAGCAGCTTAGATGGGGGGGCAGCCGGGGAGCTGTTTTTT.

The rearrangement links TRBV7-2 to TRBJ2-5; 8 bases map to TRBD1. CDR1 is SGHTA and CDR2 is FQGNSA in the germline V gene. The CDR3 runs to 15 residues. After removal of 7 bases from V and 4 bases from J, the junction contained 11 bases not matched to a gene. CDR3 coding DNA: TGTGCCAGCACCCCCAGGGGGCAGGGGGTAGAGACCCAGTACTTC. It codes for CASTPRGQGVETQYF.

The rearrangement links TRBV7-2 to TRBJ2-7; tentative D call: TRBD2 (5 bases). This CDR3 has 14 residues. V was pared by 6 bases and J by 0 bases, with 12 bases between. CDR1 and CDR2 from the germline V gene are SGHTA and FQGNSA. CDR3 coding DNA: TGTGCCAGCAGACCCGGACTTGCCTCCTACGAGCAGTACTTC. Amino acids: CASRPGLASYEQYF.

This chain links TRBV2 with TRBJ1-1; D gene uncertain. The CDR3 length is 13 residues. V was cut by 8 bases and J by 0 bases, with 10 bases left in between. Germline-derived CDR1 and CDR2 are SNHLY and FYNNEI. The CDR3 reads CASVPPMNTEAFF. The CDR3, as DNA: TGTGCCAGCGTACCCCCTATGAACACTGAAGCTTTCTTT. The complete variable domain, with remaining parts taken from reference TRBV2 and TRBJ1-1, reads EPEVTQTPSHQVTQMGQEVILRCVPISNHLYFYWYRQILGQKVEFLVSFYNNEISEKSEIFDDQFSVERPDGSNFTLKIRSTKLEDSAMYFCASVPPMNTEAFFGQGTRLTVV.

This chain joins TRBV5-4 and TRBJ1-1; D unclear. Trimming took 0 bases from V and 0 from J, leaving 6 bases between them. CDR3 length: 14 residues. Germline V gives CDR1 SGHNT, CDR2 YYREEE (reference sequence). CDR3 DNA sequence: TGTGCCAGCAGCTTGGACGGGCTGAACACTGAAGCTTTCTTT. Its protein is CASSLDGLNTEAFF.